A selection of T cell receptor beta chains follows, all from one sample in a study of cytomegalovirus exposure and HLA in healthy donors. Clones were sequenced by immunoSEQ multiplex PCR, and TCRdb holds only the in-frame ones, with some missing. The data show 150,000 to 180,000 clones, 80% seen once. Sequenced: PBMCs. The receptor set was obtained from a man younger than 40 in good health and CMV-seropositive. The CDR3 runs from the conserved cysteine through the conserved F or W. The D gene is left open where the match is weak. Size is omitted from some rows. Given values are once, few, many or a class for expanded clones.

V	D	J	size	DNA	CDR3
TRBV19	TRBD1	TRBJ2-5	NA	TGTGCCAGTCGGCGACAGGGAACGGAGACCCAGTACTTC	CASRRQGTETQYF
TRBV27	TRBD1	TRBJ2-3	NA	TGTGCCAGCAGTTTCCAGGGGGCGAGCACAGATACGCAGTATTTT	CASSFQGASTDTQYF
TRBV19	NA	TRBJ2-7	few	TGTGCCAGTAGTACGGCAGGCTACGAGCAGTACTTC	CASSTAGYEQYF
TRBV7-8	TRBD1	TRBJ2-5	NA	TGTGCCAGCAGCTTAGGGGACAGGGGGACGGAAGAGACCCAGTACTTC	CASSLGDRGTEETQYF
TRBV6-1	TRBD2	TRBJ2-1	few	TGTGCCAGCAGTGAAGCGGCTAGCGGGGCTCAGTTCTTC	CASSEAASGAQFF
TRBV6-6	TRBD2	TRBJ2-2	NA	TGTGCCAGCAGGGATAGCGGGAGCTACACCGGGGAGCTGTTTTTT	CASRDSGSYTGELFF
TRBV27	NA	TRBJ1-2	NA	TGTGCCAGCAGTTTAACGCCAGGGCAGGTGGGCGGCTACACCTTC	CASSLTPGQVGGYTF
TRBV11-2	NA	TRBJ2-2	few	TGTGCCAGCAGCTTAGATAGTAGTGTGACCGGGGAGCTGTTTTTT	CASSLDSSVTGELFF
TRBV2	NA	TRBJ2-1	NA	TGTGCCAGCAGTGGGACAAGCACGGATGAGCAGTTCTTC	CASSGTSTDEQFF
TRBV28	TRBD1	TRBJ1-5	NA	TGTGCCAGCAGTTTAGGGGGACAGGGGTATCAGCCCCAGCATTTT	CASSLGGQGYQPQHF
TRBV5-6	NA	TRBJ2-7	NA	TGTGCCAGCAGCCTTGTCCAGTACGAGCAGTACTTC	CASSLVQYEQYF
TRBV9	TRBD1	TRBJ1-2	NA	TGTGCCAGCAGCACGACAGGGGATGGTTTTGGCTACACCTTC	CASSTTGDGFGYTF
TRBV7-9	TRBD1	TRBJ2-7	NA	TGTGCCAGCAGCACACGGACAGGGGGCGACGAGCAGTACTTC	CASSTRTGGDEQYF
TRBV5-1	TRBD1	TRBJ1-4	once	TGCGCCAGCAGCCATACCTGGACAGGACCGAATGAAAAACTGTTTTTT	CASSHTWTGPNEKLFF
TRBV9	NA	TRBJ2-2	NA	TGTGCCAGCAGCGTTTCTGACAGGGAGCTGTTTTTT	CASSVSDRELFF
TRBV5-4	TRBD2	TRBJ2-7	NA	TGTGCCAGCAGCTCCTCTGGCCGGGAGGGCCAGGACGAGCAGTACTTC	CASSSSGREGQDEQYF